Reported below is one T cell receptor (beta chain). Its antigen is unknown. Germline loops: CDR1 MNHNY, CDR2 SVGAGI (reference sequence). Trimming removed 10 bases at V and 2 bases at J, with 15 bases between. This CDR3 is 13 amino acids long. Pooled in the analysis were second doses at about 4 or about 12 weeks. This sample is part of a study of T cell responses to AZD1222 COVID-19 vaccine. Findings of the study overall: Close to half of spike-specific TCRs reportedly recognize unmutated variant regions. Seropositive at baseline were only a handful of AZD1222 recipients. After two AZD1222 doses, spike-specific TCR breadth and depth rose versus day 0.

The data were produced by immunoSEQ multiplex PCR, yet TCRdb's version contains in-frame clones alone and is incomplete. Of 180,000 or so clones listed, under 95% are singletons. The sample in question was peripheral blood, obtained 28 days after the second AZD1222 dose. The chain recombines TRBV6-6 with TRBJ2-7; perhaps TRBD2 as D (5 bases). This receptor was taken from an adult who received the AZD1222 COVID-19 vaccine. DNA for the CDR3: TGTGCCATCGCGGGCCAGAGACCCTACGAGCAGTACTTC. This translates into CAIAGQRPYEQYF.